This T cell receptor (beta chain) comes out of a study of shared clonotypes between healthy human individuals. Study-wide results and caveats: When naive CD4 clonotypes were compared across several donors, approximately 5% were shared.

The naive CD8 fraction comprised CD45RO-negative cells positively selected for CCR7 and excluded terminally differentiated effector memory CD45RA+ cells. Germline CDR1 reads LNHDA; CDR2 reads SQIVND (reference sequence). V gave up 7 bases and J gave up 1 base; unmatched junction bases: 0. There are 13 residues in the CDR3. The method was immunoSEQ multiplex PCR; TCRdb's version includes in-frame clones alone and lacks a portion of them. In the table there are some 2 million clones, approximately 95% of which are singletons. Concerning this clone itself: As yet, its antigen is unknown.

The receptor was isolated from a man younger than 30 in good health. The chain has TRBV19 and TRBJ2-2, with 7 bases identical to TRBD2. The sequencing sample was made of naive CD8+ T cells sorted from blood. The CDR3 DNA reads TGTGCCAGTAAGCGGGAGAACACCGGGGAGCTGTTTTTT. Translated: CASKRENTGELFF.